The entry that follows covers one T cell receptor (beta chain) sequence. The antigen is unknown. Assay used: immunoSEQ multiplex PCR; TCRdb lists only in-frame clones, some missing. The table includes around 27,000 clones, 90% detected once. The entry originates in a study of lymphopenia after photon versus proton radiotherapy. Study-wide findings and caveats: In patients who died, overall survival fell as post-nadir TCR diversity dropped more. After the lymphocyte nadir, photon-treated repertoires showed oligoclonal expansion, especially of CD8+ Temra cells. Photon-treated patients lost naive T cells and TCR diversity; proton-treated stayed stable. Better survival with proton therapy was suggested as possible, not demonstrated.

The CDR3 runs to 14 residues. From germline, CDR1 is ENHRY and CDR2 SYGVKD. Trimming removed 2 bases at V and 8 bases at J, with 12 bases between. The sequencing used peripheral blood, collected from a patient treated with photon-based radiotherapy. The clonotype comes from a woman between 50 and 59 years old with cholangiocarcinoma. The chain combines TRBV10-3 with TRBJ2-2, with a weak D call TRBD1 (5 bases). The CDR3 DNA follows: TGTGCCATCAGTGAGCAGGGTACAACGGGGGAGCTGTTTTTT. Its translation is CAISEQGTTGELFF.